The 31 T cell receptor beta chains given below trace back to one sample, sequenced in a study of T cells in Graves' hyperthyroidism and ophthalmopathy. What was amplified from RNA transcripts were TCR beta CDR3 regions. HTBI primers were the set used in a first-round RT-PCR of the TCR CDR3. Via MiXCR, TCRdb re-called the multiplex PCR reads, giving one row per CDR3 protein. The table records about 680,000 distinct CDR3 sequences, 35% of them present only once. What was sequenced was blood. The receptors come from a woman aged 40 to 49 with Graves' hyperthyroidism.

The V gene is TRBV2, the J gene TRBJ2-3; tentatively, D is TRBD2 (5 bases). With 3 bases removed from V and 3 bases from J, the gap between germline ends came to 13 bases. The CDR3 has 15 residues. Germline V CDR1 and CDR2: SNHLY, FYNNEI. The CDR3 DNA is TGTGCCAGCAGTGATGGGGTTAGCGCAACAGATACGCAGTATTTT. The encoded protein is CASSDGVSATDTQYF.

Concerning this clonotype: The junction shows a germline mismatch at one end, possibly a read error. J is TRBJ1-6 and V is TRBV10-3; TRBD1 matches 11 bases. Germline loops: CDR1 ENHRY, CDR2 SYGVKD. CDR3 length: 19 amino acids. CDR3 sequence reads: CASSEGGTGGSSYNSPLHF. DNA of the CDR3: TGTGCCAGCAGTGAAGGCGGGACAGGGGGTTCCTCCTATAATTCACCCCTCCACTTT.

A note on this clonotype: The germline gene is not matched at one end of the junction; a read error may be the cause. The V call is TRBV6-1, the J call TRBJ2-2, with TRBD2 matching 7 bases. The CDR3 spans 16 residues. Germline V gives CDR1 MNHNS, CDR2 SASEGT. The DNA for the CDR3 is TGTGCCATCAGTGAAGCCCGTATATGGGAGGGCGGGGAGCTGTTTTTT. This sequence encodes CAISEARIWEGGELFF.

About this clonotype: A far larger clone is only one base removed, so a read error is likely. The rearrangement links TRBV7-2 to TRBJ2-5; the match to TRBD1 covers 7 bases. Germline V gene data show CDR1 as SGHTA and CDR2 as FQGNSA. CDR3 size: 14 residues. This chain's CDR3 is CASSSRTGGEAQYF. In DNA, the CDR3 is TGTGCCAGCAGCTCCCGGACAGGAGGAGAGGCCCAGTACTTC.

A few counts support this clonotype. The rearrangement joins TRBV19 to TRBJ1-5; D is undetermined. V was trimmed by 1 base and J by 0 bases, leaving 13 bases between them. The CDR3 extends over 17 amino acids. Germline CDR1 is LNHDA and CDR2 is SQIVND (reference sequence). The CDR3 DNA reads TGTGCCAGTAGTATAGCCTGGCGGGGTCCTAGCAATCAGCCCCAGCATTTT. Its protein is CASSIAWRGPSNQPQHF.

The rearrangement joins TRBV29-1 to TRBJ1-2; 8 nucleotides agree with TRBD1. V gave up 1 base and J gave up 6 bases; unmatched junction bases: 1. In germline, CDR1 is SQVTM, CDR2 ANQGSEA. The CDR3 spans 12 residues. The CDR3 DNA reads TGCAGCGTTGAAGGGACAGGGAATGGCTACACCTTC. Translated: CSVEGTGNGYTF.

This clonotype has a single count. The V and J genes are TRBV6-5 and TRBJ1-2; 7 bases are shared with TRBD1. Germline loops: CDR1 MNHEY, CDR2 SVGAGI. V shed 0 bases and J 4 bases; nucleotides not matched to a gene: 5. This CDR3 spans 15 amino acids. The CDR3 region has the DNA TGTGCCAGCAGTTACTCGGGACAGAACCCCTATGGCTACACCTTC. It translates to CASSYSGQNPYGYTF.

This clonotype was seen repeatedly, ten times or more. This chain links TRBV9 with TRBJ2-7; D gene ambiguous. The germline V gene has CDR1 SGDLS and CDR2 YYNGEE. This CDR3 is 12 amino acids long. V was pared by 2 bases and J by 3 bases, with 6 bases between. The CDR3 DNA reads as TGTGCCAGCAGCGTGGGTGACTACGAGCAGTACTTC. Translation gives CASSVGDYEQYF.

This clonotype appeared many times. J is TRBJ1-3 and V is TRBV20-1; the D is unclear. The CDR3 is 14 amino acids. V was shortened by 4 bases and J by 0 bases, with 10 bases between the two germline ends. Germline lookup yields CDR1 DFQATT and CDR2 SNEGSKA (reference sequence). CDR3 in amino acids: CSAKDRVSGNTIYF. The CDR3 DNA sequence: TGCAGTGCTAAGGATAGGGTCTCTGGAAACACCATATATTTT.

Only a few counts were recorded for this clonotype. The chain employs TRBV5-4 and TRBJ2-7, with no clear D. This CDR3 has 14 amino acids. Trimming cost V 4 bases and J 6 bases, with 17 bases left between them. Per the germline V gene, CDR1 is SGHNT and CDR2 is YYREEE (reference sequence). This CDR3 is CASSLTPETGEQYF. For the CDR3, the DNA is TGTGCCAGCAGCCTGACCCCCGAGACGGGCGAGCAGTACTTC.

This clonotype has a count of ten or more. The chain uses TRBV10-1 and TRBJ1-4, with TRBD1 as a possible D gene (6 bases). V was trimmed by 3 bases and J by 6 bases, leaving 11 bases between them. Per germline, CDR1 WNHNN and CDR2 SYGVQD (reference sequence). This CDR3 contains 14 residues. The CDR3 DNA reads TGCGCCAGCAGTGAAGGGGGTCTAGATGAAAAACTGTTTTTT. This sequence encodes CASSEGGLDEKLFF.

The chain joins TRBV7-3 to TRBJ1-2, with 9 bases that match TRBD1. Germline V gene sequence: CDR1 SGHTA, CDR2 FQGTGA. The CDR3 consists of 14 residues. The trim removed 5 bases at V and 6 bases at J, leaving 7 bases unmatched. Here the CDR3 DNA reads TGTGCCAGCAGCCGAGACGGGACAGGGAATGGCTACACCTTC. This gives the protein CASSRDGTGNGYTF.

The V and J genes are TRBV7-9 and TRBJ1-4; no reliable D call. The CDR3 is 15 amino acids. Trimming took 2 bases from V and 5 from J, leaving 12 bases between them. Germline V gives CDR1 SEHNR, CDR2 FQNEAQ (reference sequence). As DNA, the CDR3 is TGTGCCAGCAGCTTACAAGACTCTGGAAATGAAAAACTGTTTTTT. Translation: CASSLQDSGNEKLFF.

The chain couples TRBV19 to TRBJ1-2, with no clear D. The CDR3 runs 11 residues. Germline V gives CDR1 LNHDA, CDR2 SQIVND (reference sequence). V dropped 7 bases and J dropped 3 bases, with 6 bases sitting between them. The CDR3 spells CASMADYGYTF. Here the CDR3 DNA reads TGTGCCAGTATGGCGGACTATGGCTACACCTTC.

Many counts were recorded for this clonotype. The rearrangement links TRBV2 to TRBJ1-5; TRBD1 matches 9 bases. Germline V gene sequence: CDR1 SNHLY, CDR2 FYNNEI. The CDR3 spans 14 residues. The junction had 4 bases not matched to a gene; V was cut back by 6 bases and J by 4 bases. CDR3 loop: CASRAGTGNQPQHF. In DNA, the CDR3 is TGTGCCAGCAGAGCCGGGACAGGGAATCAGCCCCAGCATTTT. Full variable domain (outside the CDR3, taken from reference TRBV2 and TRBJ1-5): EPEVTQTPSHQVTQMGQEVILRCVPISNHLYFYWYRQILGQKVEFLVSFYNNEISEKSEIFDDQFSVERPDGSNFTLKIRSTKLEDSAMYFCASRAGTGNQPQHFGDGTRLSIL.

This clonotype was seen just once. The chain recombines TRBV25-1 with TRBJ1-6, with 8 positions matching TRBD1. V dropped 6 bases and J dropped 8; count of bases not matched to a gene: 9. The CDR3 length is 15 residues. Germline V lookup: CDR1 MGHDK, CDR2 SYGVNS. The CDR3 sequence is CASRTQGARDSPLHF. The CDR3 DNA is TGTGCCAGCAGAACTCAGGGGGCCCGGGATTCACCCCTCCACTTT.

The rearrangement joins TRBV10-2 to TRBJ2-5; D tentatively reads TRBD1 or TRBD2 (7 bases each). The germline V gene encodes CDR1 WSHSY and CDR2 SAAADI. V shed 0 bases and J shed 3 bases, with 11 bases lying between them. The CDR3 is 15 residues long. CDR3 protein: CASSESSGGEETQYF. For the CDR3, the DNA is TGCGCCAGCAGTGAGTCGTCAGGGGGGGAAGAGACCCAGTACTTC.

The chain uses TRBV10-1 and TRBJ2-5; 11 bases match TRBD2. CDR3 length: 15 amino acids. The V and J ends lost 6 bases and 4 bases, in that order; junction bases with no gene match: 7. The V gene's germline CDR1 is WNHNN and CDR2 SYGVQD (reference sequence). CDR3 in DNA: TGCGCCAGCAGACTCGAACTAGCGGGAGTAGAGACCCAGTACTTC. Protein: CASRLELAGVETQYF.

V gene TRBV9 combines with J gene TRBJ1-1; 8 nucleotides match TRBD1. The V and J ends lost 0 bases and 2 bases, in that order; junction bases with no gene match: 9. The CDR3 runs 17 residues. Germline CDR1 SGDLS, CDR2 YYNGEE. CDR3 loop: CASSVVVTGGVNTEAFF. CDR3 DNA: TGTGCCAGCAGCGTAGTGGTAACAGGGGGAGTAAACACTGAAGCTTTCTTT.

The chain employs TRBV5-1 and TRBJ1-1; D gene ambiguous. CDR3 length: 15 residues. The germline V gene has CDR1 SGHRS and CDR2 YFSETQ. V was pared by 4 bases and J by 3 bases, with 16 bases between. CDR3 nucleotides: TGCGCCAGCAGCCCGGGCCTTGGGAGCGACACTGAAGCTTTCTTT. Encoded protein: CASSPGLGSDTEAFF.

The V gene is TRBV4-1, the J gene TRBJ2-7; 10 bases line up with TRBD2. Trimming took 6 bases from V and 5 from J; bases not matched to a gene: 7. Germline CDR1 is MGHRA and CDR2 is YSYEKL. This CDR3 contains 14 residues. CDR3 loop: CASRTLAGDNEQYF. CDR3 coding DNA: TGCGCCAGCAGGACGCTAGCGGGAGATAACGAGCAGTACTTC.

In nucleotides, the CDR3 is TGTGCCAGCAGTTTATGGGGAAAAGGGTCTTGGGAGCAGTACTTC. Protein sequence: CASSLWGKGSWEQYF. The rearrangement uses TRBV6-6 and TRBJ2-7; D uncertain. Germline V gene sequence: CDR1 MNHNY, CDR2 SVGAGI (reference sequence). The CDR3 sequence is 15 residues long. Trimming cost V 4 bases and J 7 bases, with 20 bases left between them.

This clonotype was recorded many times. The V call is TRBV29-1, the J call TRBJ1-2; no reliable D call. Per the germline V gene, CDR1 is SQVTM and CDR2 is ANQGSEA. V was cut by 5 bases and J by 2 bases, with 6 bases left in between. CDR3 length equals 11 residues. The CDR3 protein is CSVRENYGYTF. For the CDR3, the DNA is TGCAGCGTTAGGGAGAACTATGGCTACACCTTC.

This clonotype was counted at least ten times. The chain joins TRBV29-1 to TRBJ2-7; 7 bases line up with TRBD1. V was clipped by 5 bases and J by 7 bases; unmatched bases: 14. This CDR3 is built from 14 residues. Germline values: CDR1 SQVTM, CDR2 ANQGSEA. DNA of the CDR3: TGCAGCGTTCGCTTGAGACAGGGTGAAGTAGAGCAGTACTTC. Translation: CSVRLRQGEVEQYF.

This clonotype was recorded once. The chain joins TRBV5-1 to TRBJ2-3, with 8 bases lining up with TRBD2. V dropped 4 bases and J dropped 6; count of bases not matched to a gene: 10. The germline V gene encodes CDR1 SGHRS and CDR2 YFSETQ. The CDR3 is 15 amino acids. CDR3 bases: TGCGCCAGCAGCCCGCCATGGCGCGGGGGGGATACGCAGTATTTT. It encodes CASSPPWRGGDTQYF.

Of note for this clonotype: This may arise from a read error, as a much more abundant clone is one base away. The chain joins TRBV10-3 to TRBJ2-2; D gene unclear. Trimming removed 7 bases at V and 4 bases at J, with 10 bases between. In germline, CDR1 is ENHRY, CDR2 SYGVKD. The length of the CDR3 is 13 residues. CDR3: CAINPDGTGELFF. The CDR3 region has the DNA TGTGCCATCAACCCGGACGGCACCGGGGAGCTGTTTTTT.

The table lists this clonotype with a few counts. V gene TRBV19 combines with J gene TRBJ1-1; tentatively, D is TRBD1 (5 bases). This CDR3 is built from 13 residues. Trimming removed 8 bases at V and 3 bases at J, with 13 bases between. CDR1 is LNHDA, CDR2 SQIVND, per germline (reference sequence). CDR3 amino acids: CASGRTGDTEAFF. CDR3 sequence (DNA): TGTGCCAGTGGTCGCACGGGGGACACTGAAGCTTTCTTT.

The gene calls are TRBV15 and TRBJ2-6; D is ambiguous. The germline V and J ends were trimmed by 3 bases and 0 bases, with 9 bases remaining between them. CDR1 and CDR2 (germline): LNHNV, YYDKDF (reference sequence). The CDR3 sequence is 16 residues long. CDR3 coding DNA: TGTGCCACCAGCAGTGTGTTCGGCTCTGGGGCCAACGTCCTGACTTTC. Translated, it gives CATSSVFGSGANVLTF.

This clonotype came up a few times. CDR3 residues: CSASPSWLGYGYTF. The DNA of the CDR3 is TGCAGTGCTAGTCCTAGTTGGTTGGGCTATGGCTACACCTTC. This chain links TRBV20-1 with TRBJ1-2; D is ambiguous. CDR3 size: 14 residues. Per germline, CDR1 DFQATT and CDR2 SNEGSKA (reference sequence). V gave up 3 bases and J gave up 4 bases, with 15 bases separating them.

This clonotype was counted only a few times. This chain uses TRBV11-2 with TRBJ2-7, with D uncertain. CDR3 size: 15 residues. Germline-derived CDR1 and CDR2 are SGHAT and FQNNGV. The V gene lost 2 bases and the J gene lost 6 bases, with 17 bases spanning the gap. CDR3 bases: TGTGCCAGCAGCTTACATACATCGACGGAAGCCGAGCAGTACTTC. Translated, it gives CASSLHTSTEAEQYF.

This clonotype was seen many times. The chain couples TRBV10-1 to TRBJ2-7; no firm D call. This CDR3 has 14 amino acids. With 0 bases removed from V and 3 bases from J, the gap between germline ends came to 9 bases. The germline CDR1 and CDR2 sequences are WNHNN and SYGVQD (reference sequence). In nucleotides, the CDR3 is TGCGCCAGCAGTGAGTCGACGGCGAGCTACGAGCAGTACTTC. Translation gives CASSESTASYEQYF.